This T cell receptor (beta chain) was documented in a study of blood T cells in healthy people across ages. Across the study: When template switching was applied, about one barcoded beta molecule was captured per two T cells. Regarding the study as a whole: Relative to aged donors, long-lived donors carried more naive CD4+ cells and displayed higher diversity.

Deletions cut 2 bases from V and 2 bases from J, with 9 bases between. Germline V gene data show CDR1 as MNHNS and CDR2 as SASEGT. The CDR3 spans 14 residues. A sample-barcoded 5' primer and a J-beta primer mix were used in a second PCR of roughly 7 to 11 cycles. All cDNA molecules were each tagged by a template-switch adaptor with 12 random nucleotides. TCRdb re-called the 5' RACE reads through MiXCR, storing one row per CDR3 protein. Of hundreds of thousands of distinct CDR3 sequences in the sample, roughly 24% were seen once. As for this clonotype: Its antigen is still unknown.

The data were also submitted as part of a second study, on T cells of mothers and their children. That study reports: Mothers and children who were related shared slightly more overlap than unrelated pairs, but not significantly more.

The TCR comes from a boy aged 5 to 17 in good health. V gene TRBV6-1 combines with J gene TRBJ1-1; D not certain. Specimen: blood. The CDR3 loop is CASSEFSGNTEAFF. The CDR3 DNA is TGTGCCAGCAGTGAATTTAGTGGAAACACTGAAGCTTTCTTT.